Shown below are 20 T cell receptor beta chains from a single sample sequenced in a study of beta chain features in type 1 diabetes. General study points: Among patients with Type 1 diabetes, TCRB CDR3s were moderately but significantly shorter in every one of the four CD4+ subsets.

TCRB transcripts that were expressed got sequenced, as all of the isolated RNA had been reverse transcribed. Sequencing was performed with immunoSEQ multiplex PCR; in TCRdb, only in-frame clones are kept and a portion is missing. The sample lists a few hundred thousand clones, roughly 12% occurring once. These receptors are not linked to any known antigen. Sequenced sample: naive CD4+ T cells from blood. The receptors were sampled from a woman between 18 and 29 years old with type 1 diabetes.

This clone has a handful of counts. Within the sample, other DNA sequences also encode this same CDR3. The CDR3 spells CASSLGDQPQHF. The CDR3 nucleotides are TGTGCCAGCAGCTTAGGGGATCAGCCCCAGCATTTT. The chain has TRBV5-6 and TRBJ1-5; TRBD1 might be the D (5 bases). Germline V gives CDR1 SGHDT, CDR2 YYEEEE. The V end was cut by 2 bases, the J end by 5 bases, with 5 bases between. The CDR3 runs 12 residues.

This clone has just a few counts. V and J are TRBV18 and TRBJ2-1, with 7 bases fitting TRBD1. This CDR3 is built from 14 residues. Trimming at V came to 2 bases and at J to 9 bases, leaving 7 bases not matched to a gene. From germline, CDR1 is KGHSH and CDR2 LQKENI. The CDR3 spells CASSPEQGLTEQFF. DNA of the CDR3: TGTGCCAGCTCACCAGAACAGGGGTTGACTGAGCAGTTCTTC. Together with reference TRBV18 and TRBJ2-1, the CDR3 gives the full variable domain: NAGVMQNPRHLVRRRGQEARLRCSPMKGHSHVYWYRQLPEEGLKFMVYLQKENIIDESGMPKERFSAEFPKEGPSILRIQQVVRGDSAAYFCASSPEQGLTEQFFGPGTRLTVL.

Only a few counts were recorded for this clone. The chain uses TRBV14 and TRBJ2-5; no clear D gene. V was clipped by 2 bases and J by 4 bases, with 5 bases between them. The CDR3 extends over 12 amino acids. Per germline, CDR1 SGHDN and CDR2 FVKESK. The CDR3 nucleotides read TGTGCCAGCAGCCAATCCCGAGAGACCCAGTACTTC. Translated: CASSQSRETQYF.

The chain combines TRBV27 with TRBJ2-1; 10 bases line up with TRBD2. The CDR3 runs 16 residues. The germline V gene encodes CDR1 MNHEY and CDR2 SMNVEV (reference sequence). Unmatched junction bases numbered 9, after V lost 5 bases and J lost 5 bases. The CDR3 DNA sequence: TGTGCCAGCAGTCTCTCCCGACTAGCGGGCCACAATGAGCAGTTCTTC. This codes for CASSLSRLAGHNEQFF.

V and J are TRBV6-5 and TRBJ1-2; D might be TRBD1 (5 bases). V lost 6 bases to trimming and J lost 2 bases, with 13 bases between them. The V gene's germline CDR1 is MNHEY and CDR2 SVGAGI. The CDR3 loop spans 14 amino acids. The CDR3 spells CASSPRGGNYGYTF. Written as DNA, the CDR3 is TGTGCCAGCAGCCCCCGGGGGGGGAACTATGGCTACACCTTC.

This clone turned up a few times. The CDR3 nucleotides are TGTGCCACCAGCAGAGAGCTTGACAGGGATTATGGCTACACCTTC. Residues: CATSRELDRDYGYTF. The V gene is TRBV15, the J gene TRBJ1-2; 7 bases are a match to TRBD1. The V segment lost 0 bases and the J segment 5 bases; nucleotides outside the gene matches: 6. Germline V gives CDR1 LNHNV, CDR2 YYDKDF (reference sequence). The CDR3 length is 15 residues.

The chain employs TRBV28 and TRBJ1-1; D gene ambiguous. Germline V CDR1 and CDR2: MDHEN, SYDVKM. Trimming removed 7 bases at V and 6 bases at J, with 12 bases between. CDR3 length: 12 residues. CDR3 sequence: CASTTFGAEAFF. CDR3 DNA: TGTGCCAGCACCACTTTCGGGGCTGAAGCTTTCTTT. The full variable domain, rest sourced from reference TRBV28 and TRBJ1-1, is DVKVTQSSRYLVKRTGEKVFLECVQDMDHENMFWYRQDPGLGLRLIYFSYDVKMKEKGDIPEGYSVSREKKERFSLILESASTNQTSMYLCASTTFGAEAFFGQGTRLTVV.

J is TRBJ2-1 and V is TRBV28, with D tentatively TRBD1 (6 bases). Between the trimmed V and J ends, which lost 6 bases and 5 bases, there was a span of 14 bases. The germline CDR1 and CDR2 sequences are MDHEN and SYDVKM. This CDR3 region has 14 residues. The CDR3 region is CASSRGQKDNEQFF. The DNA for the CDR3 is TGTGCCAGCAGCCGCGGACAGAAAGACAATGAGCAGTTCTTC.

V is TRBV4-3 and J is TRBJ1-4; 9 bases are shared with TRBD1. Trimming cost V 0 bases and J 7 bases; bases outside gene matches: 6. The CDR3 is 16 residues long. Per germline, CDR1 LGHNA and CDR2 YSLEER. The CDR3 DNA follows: TGCGCCAGCAGCCAAGACCGACAGGGGGAATCTGAAAAACTGTTTTTT. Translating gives CASSQDRQGESEKLFF.

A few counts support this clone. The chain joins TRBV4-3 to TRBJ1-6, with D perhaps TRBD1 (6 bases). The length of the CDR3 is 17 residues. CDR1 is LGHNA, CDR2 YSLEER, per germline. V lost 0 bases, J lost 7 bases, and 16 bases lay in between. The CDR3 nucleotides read TGCGCCAGCAGCCAAGACCCACCTCACCAGGGGAATTCACCCCTCCACTTT. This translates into CASSQDPPHQGNSPLHF.

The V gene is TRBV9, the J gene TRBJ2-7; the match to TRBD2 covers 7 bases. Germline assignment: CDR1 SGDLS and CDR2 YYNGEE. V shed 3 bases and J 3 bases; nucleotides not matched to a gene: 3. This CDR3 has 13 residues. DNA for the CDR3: TGTGCCAGCAGCGGGGGGAGGGACTACGAGCAGTACTTC. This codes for CASSGGRDYEQYF. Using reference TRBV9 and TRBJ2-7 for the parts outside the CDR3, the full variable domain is DSGVTQTPKHLITATGQRVTLRCSPRSGDLSVYWYQQSLDQGLQFLIQYYNGEERAKGNILERFSAQQFPDLHSELNLSSLELGDSALYFCASSGGRDYEQYFGPGTRLTVT.

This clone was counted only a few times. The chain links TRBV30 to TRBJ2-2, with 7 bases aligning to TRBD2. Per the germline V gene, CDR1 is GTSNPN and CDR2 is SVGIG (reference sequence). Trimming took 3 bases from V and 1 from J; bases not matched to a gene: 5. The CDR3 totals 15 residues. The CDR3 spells CAWSPSGLNTGELFF. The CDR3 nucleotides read TGTGCCTGGAGCCCTAGCGGATTGAACACCGGGGAGCTGTTTTTT.

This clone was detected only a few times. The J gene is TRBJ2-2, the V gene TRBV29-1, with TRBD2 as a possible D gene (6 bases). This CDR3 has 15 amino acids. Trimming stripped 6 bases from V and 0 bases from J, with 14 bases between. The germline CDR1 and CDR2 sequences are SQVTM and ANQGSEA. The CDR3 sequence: CSVLGGWANTGELFF. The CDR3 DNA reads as TGCAGCGTCCTTGGGGGGTGGGCGAACACCGGGGAGCTGTTTTTT.

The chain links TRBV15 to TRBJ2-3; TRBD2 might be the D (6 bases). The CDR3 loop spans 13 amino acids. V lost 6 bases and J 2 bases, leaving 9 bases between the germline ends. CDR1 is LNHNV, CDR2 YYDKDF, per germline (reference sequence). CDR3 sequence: CATRASATDTQYF. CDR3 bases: TGTGCCACCAGGGCTAGCGCCACAGATACGCAGTATTTT.

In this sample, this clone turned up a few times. CDR3 DNA: TGTGCCAGCAGTCTTTACCGGACTAGCGGGAGGGAAAACATTCAGTACTTC. It is translated as CASSLYRTSGRENIQYF. The chain is built from TRBV9 and TRBJ2-4, with 15 bases lining up with TRBD2. Trimming cost V 5 bases and J 5 bases; bases outside gene matches: 8. In germline, CDR1 is SGDLS, CDR2 YYNGEE. The CDR3 is 17 residues long.

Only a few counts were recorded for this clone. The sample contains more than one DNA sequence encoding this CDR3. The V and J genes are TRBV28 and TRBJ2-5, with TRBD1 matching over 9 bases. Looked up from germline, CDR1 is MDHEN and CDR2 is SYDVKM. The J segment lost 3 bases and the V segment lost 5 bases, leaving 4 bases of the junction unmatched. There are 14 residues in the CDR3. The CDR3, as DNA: TGTGCCAGCAGTCCCTGGACAGGGGAAGAGACCCAGTACTTC. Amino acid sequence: CASSPWTGEETQYF.

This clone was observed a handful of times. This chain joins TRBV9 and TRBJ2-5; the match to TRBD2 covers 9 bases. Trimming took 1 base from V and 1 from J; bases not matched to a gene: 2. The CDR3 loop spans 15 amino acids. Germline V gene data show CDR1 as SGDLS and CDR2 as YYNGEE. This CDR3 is CASSVQAGGQETQYF. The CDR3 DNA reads TGTGCCAGCAGCGTACAAGCGGGGGGCCAAGAGACCCAGTACTTC.

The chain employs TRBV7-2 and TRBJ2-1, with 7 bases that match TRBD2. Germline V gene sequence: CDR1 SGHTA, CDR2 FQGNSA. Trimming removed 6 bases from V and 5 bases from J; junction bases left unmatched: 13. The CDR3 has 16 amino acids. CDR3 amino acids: CASSPAGTIANNEQFF. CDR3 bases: TGTGCCAGCAGTCCTGCCGGGACTATTGCCAACAATGAGCAGTTCTTC.

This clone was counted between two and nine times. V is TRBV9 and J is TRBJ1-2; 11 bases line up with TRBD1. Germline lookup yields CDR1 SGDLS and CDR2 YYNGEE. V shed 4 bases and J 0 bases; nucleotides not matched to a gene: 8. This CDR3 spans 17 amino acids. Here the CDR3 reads CASSPRTGGLTNYGYTF. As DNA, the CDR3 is TGTGCCAGCAGCCCGCGGACAGGGGGCCTTACTAACTATGGCTACACCTTC.

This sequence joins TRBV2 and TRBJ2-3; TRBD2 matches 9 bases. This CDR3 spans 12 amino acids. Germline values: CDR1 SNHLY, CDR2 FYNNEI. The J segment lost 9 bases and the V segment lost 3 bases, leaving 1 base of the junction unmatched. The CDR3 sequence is CASSESGRTQYF. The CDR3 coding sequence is TGTGCCAGCAGTGAGAGCGGGAGGACGCAGTATTTT.